The 19 T cell receptor beta chains in this list originate from one sample, sequenced in a study of blood T cell repertoires in COVID-19. Clones were read by immunoSEQ multiplex PCR, and TCRdb kept only the in-frame ones, dropping some. The sample records about 170,000 clones, approximately 87% being singletons. The specimen sequenced was peripheral blood. Source of these receptors: a woman in her sixties or seventies with COVID-19, enrolled during active disease.

The chain recombines TRBV7-9 with TRBJ1-5; a weak D match, TRBD1 (5 bases). Germline lookup yields CDR1 SEHNR and CDR2 FQNEAQ (reference sequence). Trimming cost V 5 bases and J 2 bases, with 10 bases left between them. The CDR3 loop spans 14 amino acids. This CDR3 reads CASSPGTGNQPQHF. DNA of the CDR3: TGTGCCAGCAGCCCCGGGACTGGCAATCAGCCCCAGCATTTT.

The genes are TRBV27 and TRBJ2-7; 12 bases line up with TRBD2. Germline CDR1 is MNHEY and CDR2 is SMNVEV (reference sequence). The CDR3 covers 15 residues. V lost 3 bases to trimming and J lost 2 bases; unmatched junction nucleotides: 2. CDR3 loop: CASSFSSGRAYEQYF. The CDR3, as DNA: TGTGCCAGCAGTTTCTCTAGCGGGAGGGCCTACGAGCAGTACTTC.

The chain links TRBV7-8 to TRBJ1-2; D unresolved. Germline loops: CDR1 SGHVS, CDR2 FQNEAQ. With 5 bases removed from V and 1 base from J, the gap between germline ends came to 20 bases. The length of the CDR3 is 17 residues. CDR3 amino acids: CASSPSRTGFVNYGYTF. Here the CDR3 DNA reads TGTGCCAGCAGCCCATCTCGGACGGGATTCGTTAACTATGGCTACACCTTC.

V gene TRBV28 combines with J gene TRBJ2-7, with TRBD2 identical over 12 bases. The CDR3 runs to 15 residues. V lost 7 bases to trimming and J lost 2 bases; unmatched junction nucleotides: 6. The V gene's germline CDR1 is MDHEN and CDR2 SYDVKM. The CDR3: CASIPLAGGPYEQYF. The CDR3 nucleotides are TGTGCCAGCATCCCACTAGCGGGAGGTCCCTACGAGCAGTACTTC.

This clone came up once. This sequence joins TRBV30 and TRBJ1-1, with D possibly matching TRBD1 (5 bases). The CDR3 runs to 17 residues. The germline V gene has CDR1 GTSNPN and CDR2 SVGIG (reference sequence). Between the trimmed V and J ends, which lost 3 bases and 2 bases, there was a span of 22 bases. CDR3 nucleotides: TGTGCCTGGAGAGATCCAGGGAAAGGCCCACAAAACACTGAAGCTTTCTTT. It translates to CAWRDPGKGPQNTEAFF.

The chain has TRBV12-3 or TRBV12-4 and TRBJ1-5; D remains unclear. This CDR3 is 12 amino acids long. V lost 1 base and J 5 bases, leaving 3 bases between the germline ends. The chain's CDR3 is CASSLDYQPQHF. CDR3 bases: TGTGCCAGCAGTTTAGACTATCAGCCCCAGCATTTT.

The genes are TRBV19 and TRBJ2-1, with D possibly matching TRBD1 (7 bases). The CDR3 spans 14 residues. Germline values: CDR1 LNHDA, CDR2 SQIVND (reference sequence). The V end lost 1 base, the J end lost 8 bases, and 12 bases lay between the germline ends. CDR3 sequence (DNA): TGTGCCAGTAGTATAGTCGGAGGGGGCGATGAGCAGTTCTTC. This translates into CASSIVGGGDEQFF.

V usage is TRBV21-1 and J usage is TRBJ1-2. TRBV21-1 is designated a pseudogene. This CDR3 is built from 16 residues. DNA for the CDR3: TGTGCCAGCAGCAATTCGTATCGGGGGGTCGCCTATGGCTACACCTTC. Protein: CASSNSYRGVAYGYTF.

This rearrangement joins TRBV19 to TRBJ1-5, with TRBD1 matching 8 bases. The V gene's germline CDR1 is LNHDA and CDR2 SQIVND (reference sequence). The J segment lost 2 bases and the V segment lost 7 bases, leaving 10 bases of the junction unmatched. The CDR3 spans 16 residues. CDR3 nucleotides: TGTGCCAGTATTAGGCAGGGGGCGCGGGGCAATCAGCCCCAGCATTTT. This codes for CASIRQGARGNQPQHF.

This chain connects TRBV19 to TRBJ1-5, with D perhaps TRBD1 (6 bases). V was pared by 10 bases and J by 4 bases, with 11 bases between. This CDR3 is 12 amino acids long. CDR1 is LNHDA and CDR2 is SQIVND in the germline V gene (reference sequence). The CDR3 is CATTTGNQPQHF. The CDR3 coding sequence is TGTGCCACCACTACAGGGAATCAGCCCCAGCATTTT. Drawing the rest from reference TRBV19 and TRBJ1-5, the complete variable domain is DGGITQSPKYLFRKEGQNVTLSCEQNLNHDAMYWYRQDPGQGLRLIYYSQIVNDFQKGDIAEGYSVSREKKESFPLTVTSAQKNPTAFYLCATTTGNQPQHFGDGTRLSIL.

The rearrangement uses TRBV6-2 or TRBV6-3 and TRBJ2-3; D is perhaps TRBD1 (5 bases). Trimming cost V 5 bases and J 8 bases, with 11 bases left between them. Germline assignment: CDR1 MNHEY and CDR2 SVGEGT. The CDR3 length is 12 residues. The CDR3 DNA follows: TGTGCCAGCAGTCGACAGTCGGCTACGCAGTATTTT. It translates to CASSRQSATQYF.

The genes are TRBV9 and TRBJ2-2; 7 nucleotides agree with TRBD1. This CDR3 has 15 amino acids. Germline CDR1 and CDR2: SGDLS and YYNGEE. J lost 5 bases, V lost 3 bases, and 7 bases had no gene match. The CDR3 DNA is TGTGCCAGCAGCGGACAGGGAAGGAAAACCGGGGAGCTGTTTTTT. As protein: CASSGQGRKTGELFF.

The J gene is TRBJ1-6, the V gene TRBV28; D perhaps matches TRBD1 (6 bases). Per the germline V gene, CDR1 is MDHEN and CDR2 is SYDVKM. V gave up 5 bases and J gave up 7 bases, with 15 bases separating them. The CDR3 contains 15 residues. The CDR3 is CASSDPTGRNSPLHF. CDR3 DNA: TGTGCCAGCAGTGACCCGACAGGAAGGAATTCACCCCTCCACTTT.

J is TRBJ2-7 and V is TRBV20-1; the D gene is possibly TRBD2 (6 bases). Germline assignment: CDR1 DFQATT and CDR2 SNEGSKA (reference sequence). V was cut by 3 bases and J by 2 bases, with 14 bases left in between. The CDR3 has 14 amino acids. In DNA, the CDR3 is TGCAGTGCTAGTAGGCAGGGAGGTACCTACGAGCAGTACTTC. Residues: CSASRQGGTYEQYF.

The CDR3 here is CRGQGGEKLFF. CDR3 coding DNA: TGCAGAGGACAGGGGGGTGAAAAACTGTTTTTT. The rearrangement joins TRBV20-1 to TRBJ1-4; 10 bases are a match to TRBD1. The CDR3 loop spans 11 amino acids. Germline V CDR1 and CDR2: DFQATT, SNEGSKA (reference sequence).

The chain joins TRBV6-4 to TRBJ2-3; the match to TRBD1 covers 7 bases. Per the germline V gene, CDR1 is MRHNA and CDR2 is SNTAGT. The junction had 2 bases not matched to a gene; V was cut back by 3 bases and J by 5 bases. CDR3 length: 13 residues. The CDR3 sequence is CASSEQGRDTQYF. For the CDR3, the DNA is TGTGCCAGCAGTGAACAGGGGAGAGATACGCAGTATTTT.

This CDR3 is CASSWTSGTLNTGELFF. The CDR3 bases are TGTGCCAGCAGCTGGACTAGCGGGACTTTGAACACCGGGGAGCTGTTTTTT. The V gene is TRBV11-3, the J gene TRBJ2-2; 12 positions agree with TRBD2. J was trimmed by 1 base and V by 4 bases; bases with no gene match: 4. The germline V gene has CDR1 SGHNT and CDR2 YENEEA. The CDR3 contains 17 residues.

In the case of this clone: This may be a read error, as it is one base from a much larger clone. J is TRBJ1-1 and V is TRBV19, with 8 nucleotides matching TRBD1. V lost 6 bases, J lost 4 bases, and 10 bases stayed unmatched. This CDR3 contains 15 residues. Per germline, CDR1 LNHDA and CDR2 SQIVND (reference sequence). The CDR3 loop is CASRRLRQGPTEAFF. The DNA of the CDR3 is TGTGCCAGTAGGCGACTCAGACAGGGGCCCACTGAAGCTTTCTTT.

The chain couples TRBV20-1 to TRBJ2-7, with unresolved D. This CDR3 region has 11 residues. The V end was cut by 3 bases, the J end by 6 bases, with 9 bases between. Per germline, CDR1 DFQATT and CDR2 SNEGSKA (reference sequence). CDR3 sequence: CSASLAGEQYF. CDR3 in DNA: TGCAGTGCTAGTCTTGCCGGCGAGCAGTACTTC.